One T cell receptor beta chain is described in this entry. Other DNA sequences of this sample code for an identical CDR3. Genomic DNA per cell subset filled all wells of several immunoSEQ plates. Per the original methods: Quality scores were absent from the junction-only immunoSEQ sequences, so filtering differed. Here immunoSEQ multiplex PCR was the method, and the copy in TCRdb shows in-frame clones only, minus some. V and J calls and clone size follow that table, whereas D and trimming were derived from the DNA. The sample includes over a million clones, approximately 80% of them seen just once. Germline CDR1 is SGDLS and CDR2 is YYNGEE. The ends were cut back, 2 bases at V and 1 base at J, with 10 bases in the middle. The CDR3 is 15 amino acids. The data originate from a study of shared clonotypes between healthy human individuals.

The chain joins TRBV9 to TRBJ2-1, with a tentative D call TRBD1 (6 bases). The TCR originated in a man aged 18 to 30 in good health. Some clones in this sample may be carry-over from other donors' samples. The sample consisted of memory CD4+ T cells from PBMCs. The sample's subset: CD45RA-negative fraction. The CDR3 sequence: CASSVQGSSYNEQFF. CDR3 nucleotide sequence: TGTGCCAGCAGCGTTCAGGGGAGTTCCTACAATGAGCAGTTCTTC.